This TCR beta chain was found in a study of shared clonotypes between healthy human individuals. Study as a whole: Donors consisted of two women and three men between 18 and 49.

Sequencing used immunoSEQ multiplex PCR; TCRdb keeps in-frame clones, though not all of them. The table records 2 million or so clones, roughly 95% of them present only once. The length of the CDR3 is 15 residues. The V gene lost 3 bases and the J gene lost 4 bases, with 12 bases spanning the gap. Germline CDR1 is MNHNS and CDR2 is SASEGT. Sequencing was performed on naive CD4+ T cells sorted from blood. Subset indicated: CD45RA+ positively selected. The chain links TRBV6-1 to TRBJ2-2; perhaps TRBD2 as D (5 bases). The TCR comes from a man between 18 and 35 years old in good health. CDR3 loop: CASSEGLDFTGELFF. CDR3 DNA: TGTGCCAGCAGTGAGGGGTTGGACTTCACCGGGGAGCTGTTTTTT.